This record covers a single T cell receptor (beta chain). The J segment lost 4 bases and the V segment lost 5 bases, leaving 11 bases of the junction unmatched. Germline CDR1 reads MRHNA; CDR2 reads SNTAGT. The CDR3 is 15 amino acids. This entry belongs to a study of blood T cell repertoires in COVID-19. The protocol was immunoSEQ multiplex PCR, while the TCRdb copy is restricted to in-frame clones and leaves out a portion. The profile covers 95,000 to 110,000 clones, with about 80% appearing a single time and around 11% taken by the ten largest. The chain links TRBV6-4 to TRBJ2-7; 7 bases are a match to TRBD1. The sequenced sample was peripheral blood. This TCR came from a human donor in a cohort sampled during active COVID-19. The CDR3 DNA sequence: TGTGCCAGCAGTAGGGAAGGGGGCTCATCGTACGAGCAGTACTTC. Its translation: CASSREGGSSYEQYF.